The rows below give T cell receptor beta chains drawn from one sample of a study of Ad26.COV2.S vaccination and SARS-CoV-2 variants. Profiled with immunoSEQ multiplex PCR; TCRdb holds only in-frame clones, not every one. Of about 350,000 clones listed, approximately 86% are singletons. Specimen: peripheral blood, collected in a trial of Ad26.COV2.S vaccine versus placebo. All receptors come from a person aged 18-60 years who received the Ad26.COV2.S COVID-19 vaccine or a placebo. CDR3s include the opening cysteine and the closing phenylalanine or tryptophan. The D gene is left open where the match is weak. Clone sizes are given selectively: once, few, many, or a class where the clone is expanded.

TRBV5-1	few	TRBD1	TRBJ1-4	TGCGCCAGCAGCTTGGGGCCCCAGGGGGCCAATGAAAAACTGTTTTTT	CASSLGPQGANEKLFF
TRBV18	once	TRBD1	TRBJ1-5	TGTGCCAGCTCACCGGACAGGGATGCTCAGCCCCAGCATTTT	CASSPDRDAQPQHF
TRBV28	NA	NA	TRBJ1-1	TGTGCCAGCAGTTTATGGGGGGGAGGGGCAGCTGATACTGAAGCTTTCTTT	CASSLWGGGAADTEAFF
TRBV7-8	NA	NA	TRBJ2-2	TGTGCCAGCAGAGGGCGACAGGAGAACACCGGGGAGCTGTTTTTT	CASRGRQENTGELFF
TRBV6-4	NA	TRBD1	TRBJ1-6	TGTGCCAGCAGTGACTCAGTAGGGGTGGGGGACAGGGCGAAAAAATCCTATAATTCACCCCTCCACTTT	CASSDSVGVGDRAKKSYNSPLHF
TRBV7-9	few	TRBD1	TRBJ1-5	TGTGCCAGCAGCCCACAGGGGGGCAATCAGCCCCAGCATTTT	CASSPQGGNQPQHF
TRBV14	NA	NA	TRBJ1-1	TGTGCCAGCAGCCAGACAAAGAACACTGAAGCTTTCTTT	CASSQTKNTEAFF
TRBV30	NA	TRBD1	TRBJ2-2	TGTGCCTGCCCACAGGGGCTTCAGGCCGGGGAGCTGTTTTTT	CACPQGLQAGELFF
TRBV11-2	NA	NA	TRBJ1-2	TGTGCCAGCAGCTTAACCCTTAACTATGGCTACACCTTC	CASSLTLNYGYTF
TRBV4-2	once	TRBD1	TRBJ1-2	TGTGCCAGCAGCCACGGGGACAGGTTCAACTATGGCTACACCTTC	CASSHGDRFNYGYTF
TRBV18	NA	TRBD2	TRBJ2-1	TGTGCCAGCTCAGTCGTCCGAGCGGGGACTGTCTCCTACAATGAGCAGTTCTTC	CASSVVRAGTVSYNEQFF
TRBV19	NA	TRBD1	TRBJ1-1	TGTGCCAGTAGTAATTTTCCCGGACAGGGGGCCGACACTGAAGCTTTCTTT	CASSNFPGQGADTEAFF
TRBV7-2	NA	NA	TRBJ2-4	TGTGCCAGCAGCTTAGGGATTGAAACCAAAAACATTCAGTACTTC	CASSLGIETKNIQYF
TRBV28	NA	NA	TRBJ1-4	TGTGCCAGCTATTGGGGGCACGAAAAACTGTTTTTT	CASYWGHEKLFF
TRBV10-3	NA	NA	TRBJ2-3	TGTGCCATCACCTCCGGACTCGAAAGGGCAGATACGCAGTATTTT	CAITSGLERADTQYF
TRBV6-6	NA	NA	TRBJ1-1	TGTGCCAGCAGTGGAGCGGTTATCACTGAAGCTTTCTTT	CASSGAVITEAFF
TRBV28	NA	NA	TRBJ1-2	TGTGCCAGCAGTTTGTGGCTTCGATATGGCTACACCTTC	CASSLWLRYGYTF
TRBV7-2	NA	NA	TRBJ2-5	TGTGCCAGCAGCTTAAACAGGGTTGAGGAGACCCAGTACTTC	CASSLNRVEETQYF
TRBV19	NA	NA	TRBJ1-1	TGTGCCAGTAGTATATCGACGGTGAACACTGAAGCTTTCTTT	CASSISTVNTEAFF
TRBV13	NA	TRBD1	TRBJ1-1	TGTGCCAGCAGCTTAGCCCGACCCTCAACAGGGGGCTTTGAAGCTTTCTTT	CASSLARPSTGGFEAFF
TRBV5-4	NA	NA	TRBJ2-7	TGTGCCAGCAGCCCGTCTGGGCAGGGGTATTTCGAGCAGTACTTC	CASSPSGQGYFEQYF
TRBV30	NA	NA	TRBJ2-5	TGTGCCTGGAGTTCCAGGAGGTACGAGACCCAGTACTTC	CAWSSRRYETQYF
TRBV6-5	NA	NA	TRBJ1-4	TGTGCCAGCAGTATCAGGGGACCTAATGAAAAACTGTTTTTT	CASSIRGPNEKLFF
TRBV19	few	TRBD1	TRBJ2-1	TGTGCCAGTAGTATCCCCCACACCGGGACAGGGGATAAGTATGAGCAGTTCTTC	CASSIPHTGTGDKYEQFF
TRBV14	once	TRBD2	TRBJ2-4	TGTGCAACGAGCGGGGGAGCCAAAAACATTCAGTACTTC	CATSGGAKNIQYF
TRBV5-4	NA	NA	TRBJ1-2	TGTGCCAGCAGCTCAGGGGATTATGGCTACACCTTC	CASSSGDYGYTF
TRBV15	NA	NA	TRBJ2-7	TGTGCCACCAGCAGACTAGGACCTTACGAGCAGTACTTC	CATSRLGPYEQYF
TRBV4-1	NA	NA	TRBJ1-3	TGCGCCAGCAGCCAAGGGGTTCAGGGGAGCTCTGGAAACACCATATATTTT	CASSQGVQGSSGNTIYF
TRBV20-1	few	NA	TRBJ2-7	TGCAGTGCTAGTGCTCTGCCATTCTCCTACGAGCAGTACTTC	CSASALPFSYEQYF
TRBV7-2	NA	TRBD1	TRBJ1-2	TGTGCCAGCAGCTTATTAAGACAGGGTGGCGGCTACACCTTC	CASSLLRQGGGYTF
TRBV18	NA	NA	TRBJ2-5	TGTGCCAGCTCACCACCTAGCAGGCCAGAGACCCAGTACTTC	CASSPPSRPETQYF